This T cell receptor beta chain appears in the sequencing data of a study of lymphopenia after photon versus proton radiotherapy. The study's findings and limits: Authors raise, but do not show, better survival with proton therapy. After lymphocyte nadir, photon-treated repertoires showed oligoclonal expansion, especially CD8+ Temra. Photon-treated patients lost naive T cells and TCR diversity; proton-treated stayed stable. Larger post-nadir TCR diversity loss correlated inversely with survival in deceased patients.

Clones were sequenced by immunoSEQ multiplex PCR, and TCRdb holds only the in-frame ones, with some missing. The profile shows about 40,000 clones, about 85% of them singletons. This clone showed up just once. Its target is not known. The clonotype was recovered from a woman aged 70-85 years with pancreatic cancer. The material was peripheral blood, obtained from a patient treated with proton-based radiotherapy.

CDR3 sequence: CASSEVTSGRNEQFF. CDR3 coding DNA: TGTGCCAGCAGTGAAGTAACTAGCGGGCGCAATGAGCAGTTCTTC. The chain combines TRBV6-1 with TRBJ2-1; TRBD2 agrees at 9 bases. The J segment lost 6 bases and the V segment lost 1 base, leaving 4 bases of the junction unmatched. There are 15 residues in the CDR3. In germline, CDR1 is MNHNS, CDR2 SASEGT.